This T cell receptor (beta chain) was captured by sequencing in a study of identical twins' blood T cells. CDR3 size: 17 residues. Germline values: CDR1 SGHRS, CDR2 YFSETQ. Losses at the gene ends were 5 bases for V and 1 base for J; bases not matched to a gene: 10. TCRdb re-analysed the 5' RACE reads in MiXCR, keeping a single row per CDR3 protein. The sample holds about 370,000 distinct CDR3 sequences; roughly 28% are singletons and the top ten take more than 5.5%. Sequences were obtained from PBMCs. The clonotype was recovered from a woman aged 18-55 years in good health. V gene TRBV5-1 combines with J gene TRBJ2-2, with TRBD1 matching over 8 bases. CDR3: CASRRRADRVNTGELFF. The DNA of the CDR3 is TGCGCCAGCAGAAGGAGGGCGGACAGGGTGAACACCGGGGAGCTGTTTTTT.